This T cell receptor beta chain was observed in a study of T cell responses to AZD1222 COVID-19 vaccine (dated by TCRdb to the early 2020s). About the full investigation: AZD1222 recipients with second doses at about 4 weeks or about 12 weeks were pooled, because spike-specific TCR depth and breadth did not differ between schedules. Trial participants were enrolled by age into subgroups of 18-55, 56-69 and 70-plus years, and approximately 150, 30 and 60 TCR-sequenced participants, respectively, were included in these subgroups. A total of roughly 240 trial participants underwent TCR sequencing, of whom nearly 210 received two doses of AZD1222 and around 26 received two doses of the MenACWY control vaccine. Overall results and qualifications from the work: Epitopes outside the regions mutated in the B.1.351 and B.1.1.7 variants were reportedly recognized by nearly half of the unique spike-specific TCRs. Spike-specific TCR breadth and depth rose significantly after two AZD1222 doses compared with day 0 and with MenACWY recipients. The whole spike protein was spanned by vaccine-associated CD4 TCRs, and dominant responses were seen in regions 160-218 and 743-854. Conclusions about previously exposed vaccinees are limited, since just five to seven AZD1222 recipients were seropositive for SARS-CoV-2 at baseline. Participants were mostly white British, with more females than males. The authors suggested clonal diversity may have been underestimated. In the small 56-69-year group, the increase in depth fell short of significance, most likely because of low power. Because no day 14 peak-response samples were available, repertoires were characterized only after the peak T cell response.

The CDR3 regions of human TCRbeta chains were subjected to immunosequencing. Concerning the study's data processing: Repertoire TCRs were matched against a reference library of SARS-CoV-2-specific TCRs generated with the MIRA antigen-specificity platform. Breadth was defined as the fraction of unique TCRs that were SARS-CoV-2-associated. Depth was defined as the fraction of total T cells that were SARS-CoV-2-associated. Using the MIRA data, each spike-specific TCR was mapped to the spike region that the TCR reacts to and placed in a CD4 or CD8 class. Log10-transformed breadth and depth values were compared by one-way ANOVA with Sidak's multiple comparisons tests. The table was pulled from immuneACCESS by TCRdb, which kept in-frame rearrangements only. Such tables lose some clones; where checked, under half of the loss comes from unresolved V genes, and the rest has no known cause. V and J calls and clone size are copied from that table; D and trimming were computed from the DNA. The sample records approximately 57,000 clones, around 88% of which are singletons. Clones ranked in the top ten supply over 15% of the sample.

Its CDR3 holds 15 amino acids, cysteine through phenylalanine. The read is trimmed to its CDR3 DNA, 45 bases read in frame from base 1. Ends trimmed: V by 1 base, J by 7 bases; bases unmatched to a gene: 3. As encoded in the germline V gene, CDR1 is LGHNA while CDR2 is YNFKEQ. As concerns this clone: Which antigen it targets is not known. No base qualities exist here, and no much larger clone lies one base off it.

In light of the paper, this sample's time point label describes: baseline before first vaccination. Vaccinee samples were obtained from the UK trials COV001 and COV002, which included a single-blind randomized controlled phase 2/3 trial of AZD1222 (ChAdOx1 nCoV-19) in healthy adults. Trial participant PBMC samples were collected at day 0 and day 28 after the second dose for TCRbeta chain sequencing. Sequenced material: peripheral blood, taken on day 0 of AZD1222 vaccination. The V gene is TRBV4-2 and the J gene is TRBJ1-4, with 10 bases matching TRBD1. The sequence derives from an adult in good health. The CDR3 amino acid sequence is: CASSQAGTGVEKLFF. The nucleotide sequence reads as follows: TGTGCCAGCAGCCAAGCTGGGACAGGGGTTGAAAAACTGTTTTTT.